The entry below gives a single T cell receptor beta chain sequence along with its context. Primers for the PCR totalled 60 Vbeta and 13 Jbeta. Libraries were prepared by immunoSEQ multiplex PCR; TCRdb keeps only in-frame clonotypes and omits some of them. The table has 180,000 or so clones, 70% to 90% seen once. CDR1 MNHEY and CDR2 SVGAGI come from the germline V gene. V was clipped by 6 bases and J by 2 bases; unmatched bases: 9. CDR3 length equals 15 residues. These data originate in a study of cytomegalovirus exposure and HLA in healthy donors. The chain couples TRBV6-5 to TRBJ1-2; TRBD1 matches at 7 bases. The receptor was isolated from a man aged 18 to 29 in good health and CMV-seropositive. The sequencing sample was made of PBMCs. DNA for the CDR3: TGTGCCAGCAGCCTCCGAAGGACAGGCAACTATGGCTACACCTTC. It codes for CASSLRRTGNYGYTF.